This TCR beta chain was documented in a study of T cells in Graves' hyperthyroidism and ophthalmopathy. The study's findings and limits: Ophthalmopathy, as predicted by the model, came a median around 6.7 months after the prediction.

Concerning this clonotype itself: Its antigen is unidentified.

Per germline, CDR1 DFQATT and CDR2 SNEGSKA (reference sequence). V trimming: 3 bases; J trimming: 4 bases; junction bases outside the gene matches: 15. The CDR3 is 17 amino acids. Amplification of TCR beta CDR3 regions was performed using RNA transcripts as template. First-round RT-PCR of the TCR CDR3 relied on the HTBI primer set. TCRdb passed the multiplex PCR reads through MiXCR, listing each CDR3 protein once. The data show around 350,000 distinct CDR3 sequences, with approximately 14% seen just once and about 30% held by the top ten. The receptor was derived from a woman aged 18-35 years with Graves' hyperthyroidism that later progressed to Graves' ophthalmopathy. This sequence joins TRBV20-1 and TRBJ1-2, with 9 bases identical to TRBD1. The sequenced sample was blood. The DNA for the CDR3 is TGCAGTGCTAGGGTCCGGGACAGGGTAACCAAACTCTATGGCTACACCTTC. Its protein product is CSARVRDRVTKLYGYTF.